This T cell receptor beta chain was found in a study of shared clonotypes between healthy human individuals. Study-wide context: Three plates were used per donor for CD4 naive, three for CD4 memory, two for CD8 naive and one for CD8 memory. Overall study findings and caveats: Sharing across four donors was seen in 4% to 5% of naive CD4 clonotypes. Generation probabilities were higher for clonotypes shared across all four sorted-subset donors than for unshared ones.

It was CD45RO-negative cells, positively selected for CCR7, that made up naive CD8 cells, with terminally differentiated effector memory CD45RA+ cells excluded. Comments on this clone: The antigen remains unidentified.

The CDR3 is 18 amino acids. Trimming at V came to 0 bases and at J to 3 bases, leaving 8 bases not matched to a gene. The V gene's germline CDR1 is MGHRA and CDR2 YSYEKL. At a deep level, the assay was run. TCRdb's copy holds only in-frame clones and misses some; the assay was immunoSEQ multiplex PCR. This table has more than 2 million clones, 85% to 95% appearing once. The origin of this receptor is a man younger than 30 in good health. Sequencing used naive CD8+ T cells sorted from blood. V is TRBV4-1 and J is TRBJ2-3; 11 positions agree with TRBD2. This chain's CDR3 is CASSQDGIAGGPTDTQYF. The CDR3 nucleotides are TGCGCCAGCAGCCAAGACGGGATAGCGGGGGGGCCGACAGATACGCAGTATTTT.